This T cell receptor (beta chain) was recovered during a study of OX40 agonist ivuxolimab in advanced cancers. Across the whole study: While on treatment, patients had intravenous ivuxolimab at 0.01 to 10 mg/kg every 2 weeks.

V lost 3 bases and J lost 9; bases outside the gene matches: 8. This CDR3 spans 15 amino acids. CDR1 is MDHEN, CDR2 SYDVKM, per germline. Clones were sequenced by immunoSEQ multiplex PCR, and TCRdb holds only the in-frame ones, with some missing. The sample yields approximately 73,000 clones, around 86% seen once. Blood sampling was done at baseline, cycle 4 day 1, and cycle 7 day 1. The rearrangement links TRBV28 to TRBJ1-6; the match to TRBD1 covers 7 bases. Sequencing was performed on CD4+ or CD8+ T cells sorted from blood, taken in a trial of the OX40 agonist ivuxolimab. This receptor was identified in an adult with an advanced solid tumor such as melanoma, head and neck, liver or kidney cancer. CDR3 bases: TGTGCCAGCAGTTTTGCGACAGGGCGTGCTTCACCCCTCCACTTT. It yields the protein CASSFATGRASPLHF.